A single sample is the source of the 20 T cell receptor beta chains below, sequenced in a study of blood T cell repertoires in COVID-19. The method was immunoSEQ multiplex PCR; TCRdb's version includes in-frame clones alone and lacks a portion of them. Of about 260,000 clones listed, 86% are singletons. The material sequenced was peripheral blood. Receptor source: a man aged 25 to 45 with active or convalescent COVID-19.

This chain joins TRBV3-1 (or the pseudogene TRBV3-2) and TRBJ2-2; a weak D match, TRBD2 (5 bases). V dropped 1 base and J dropped 1 base, with 13 bases sitting between them. This CDR3 comprises 17 residues. Germline CDR1 reads LGHDT; CDR2 reads YNNKEL (reference sequence). The CDR3 nucleotides read TGTGCCAGCAGCCAAGCTCTAGCCCACCTGAACACCGGGGAGCTGTTTTTT. Translated, it gives CASSQALAHLNTGELFF.

This chain joins TRBV19 and TRBJ2-5, with 8 bases identical to TRBD2. The germline V gene has CDR1 LNHDA and CDR2 SQIVND (reference sequence). J lost 5 bases, V lost 6 bases, and 14 bases had no gene match. The length of the CDR3 is 16 residues. The CDR3 bases are TGTGCCAGTAGGAATTCAGCGGGGGCAAGATTGGAGACCCAGTACTTC. This codes for CASRNSAGARLETQYF.

The rearrangement links TRBV2 to TRBJ2-2; possible D gene TRBD2, 6 bases. V was pared by 0 bases and J by 1 base, with 9 bases between. This CDR3 spans 16 amino acids. Germline CDR1 and CDR2: SNHLY and FYNNEI. The CDR3 coding sequence is TGTGCCAGCAGTGAAGCTCCCGGGGGGAACACCGGGGAGCTGTTTTTT. As protein: CASSEAPGGNTGELFF.

This sequence joins TRBV9 and TRBJ2-5; 13 bases fit TRBD2. J lost 4 bases, V lost 4 bases, and 4 bases had no gene match. Germline assignment: CDR1 SGDLS and CDR2 YYNGEE. This CDR3 region has 15 residues. The CDR3: CASSPGTSGVETQYF. CDR3 DNA: TGTGCCAGCAGCCCGGGGACTAGCGGGGTAGAGACCCAGTACTTC.

This CDR3 reads CASSQPFGAGAARDTQYF. The CDR3, as DNA: TGTGCCAGCAGCCAGCCCTTTGGAGCGGGGGCCGCCCGGGATACGCAGTATTTT. The gene calls are TRBV3-1 (or the pseudogene TRBV3-2) and TRBJ2-3; 8 bases fit TRBD2. Trimming removed 3 bases from V and 6 bases from J; junction bases left unmatched: 17. The CDR3 runs 18 residues. Germline V gene sequence: CDR1 LGHDT, CDR2 YNNKEL (reference sequence).

The V gene is TRBV27, the J gene TRBJ2-2; TRBD2 agrees at 8 bases. V trimming: 4 bases; J trimming: 0 bases; junction bases outside the gene matches: 1. CDR3 length: 15 amino acids. Germline CDR1 reads MNHEY; CDR2 reads SMNVEV (reference sequence). CDR3 in amino acids: CASSYSGTNTGELFF. DNA for the CDR3: TGTGCCAGCAGTTATAGCGGGACGAACACCGGGGAGCTGTTTTTT.

The CDR3: CASSLGQGGTEAFF. In DNA form, the CDR3 reads TGTGCCAGCAGCCTGGGACAGGGAGGGACTGAAGCTTTCTTT. J is TRBJ1-1 and V is TRBV3-1 (or the pseudogene TRBV3-2); 9 nucleotides line up with TRBD1. CDR3 length: 14 residues. Unmatched junction bases numbered 5, after V lost 4 bases and J lost 5 bases. Per germline, CDR1 LGHDT and CDR2 YNNKEL (reference sequence).

The chain recombines TRBV7-9 with TRBJ2-3; 9 bases are shared with TRBD2. Per germline, CDR1 SEHNR and CDR2 FQNEAQ (reference sequence). V shed 5 bases and J 0 bases; nucleotides not matched to a gene: 9. The CDR3 spans 17 residues. DNA of the CDR3: TGTGCCAGCAGCCGCAACTTAGCGGGGGCTAGCACAGATACGCAGTATTTT. Amino acids: CASSRNLAGASTDTQYF.

The genes are TRBV4-1 and TRBJ1-4; weak D call: TRBD1 (5 bases). Trimming removed 0 bases from V and 8 bases from J, with 10 bases in between. In germline, CDR1 is MGHRA, CDR2 YSYEKL. CDR3 length: 14 residues. The CDR3 region has the DNA TGCGCCAGCAGCCAAGATCCGGGGGAAGAAAAACTGTTTTTT. This sequence encodes CASSQDPGEEKLFF.

The chain combines TRBV19 with TRBJ1-5; D is ambiguous. CDR1 and CDR2 from the germline V gene are LNHDA and SQIVND (reference sequence). This CDR3 has 15 amino acids. Trimming cost V 6 bases and J 0 bases, with 12 bases left between them. CDR3: CASSWGDTSNQPQHF. For the CDR3, the DNA is TGTGCCAGTAGCTGGGGAGATACTAGCAATCAGCCCCAGCATTTT.

J is TRBJ1-4 and V is TRBV28, with 9 positions matching TRBD1. The CDR3 length is 16 residues. J lost 1 base, V lost 8 bases, and 8 bases had no gene match. Germline values: CDR1 MDHEN, CDR2 SYDVKM. The CDR3 DNA reads TGTGCCAGCGGAGATGACAGGGGGAAAACTAATGAAAAACTGTTTTTT. It codes for CASGDDRGKTNEKLFF.

This rearrangement joins TRBV9 to TRBJ1-1, with D possibly matching TRBD1 (6 bases). CDR3 length: 14 amino acids. V lost 3 bases, J lost 1 base, and 10 bases lay in between. From germline, CDR1 is SGDLS and CDR2 YYNGEE. The CDR3: CASSDGQKNTEAFF. The CDR3 DNA sequence: TGTGCCAGCAGCGACGGACAGAAGAACACTGAAGCTTTCTTT.

This clone was detected only once. The chain recombines TRBV11-2 with TRBJ2-1; no clear D gene. The CDR3 extends over 13 amino acids. Germline V lookup: CDR1 SGHAT, CDR2 FQNNGV. Trimming left V 4 bases short and J 3 bases short, with 7 bases between. The CDR3 here is CASSSYIYNEQFF. For the CDR3, the DNA is TGTGCCAGCAGCTCCTATATCTACAATGAGCAGTTCTTC.

The chain carries TRBV7-9 and TRBJ2-7; the match to TRBD1 covers 7 bases. V shed 6 bases and J 4 bases; nucleotides not matched to a gene: 9. This CDR3 contains 14 residues. Germline V gene data show CDR1 as SEHNR and CDR2 as FQNEAQ (reference sequence). The CDR3 is CASSYRDSVYEQYF. CDR3 in DNA: TGTGCCAGCAGTTACCGGGACAGCGTGTACGAGCAGTACTTC. Full variable domain (remainder filled in from reference TRBV7-9 and TRBJ2-7): DTGVSQNPRHKITKRGQNVTFRCDPISEHNRLYWYRQTLGQGPEFLTYFQNEAQLEKSRLLSDRFSAERPKGSFSTLEIQRTEQGDSAMYLCASSYRDSVYEQYFGPGTRLTVT.

CDR3 protein: CASSLRQGVTGELFF. The CDR3 DNA is TGTGCCAGCAGCTTGCGACAGGGGGTCACCGGGGAGCTGTTTTTT. V and J are TRBV7-2 and TRBJ2-2, with 9 positions matching TRBD1. This CDR3 is 15 amino acids long. Germline CDR1 is SGHTA and CDR2 is FQGNSA. V lost 3 bases and J lost 4; bases outside the gene matches: 3.

The chain has TRBV27 and TRBJ1-5; a possible D gene is TRBD1 (5 bases). This CDR3 is 15 amino acids long. V lost 2 bases, J lost 4 bases, and 12 bases lay in between. Per the germline V gene, CDR1 is MNHEY and CDR2 is SMNVEV (reference sequence). CDR3 DNA sequence: TGTGCCAGCAGTTTACAGGGCCCCGGGAATCAGCCCCAGCATTTT. Protein: CASSLQGPGNQPQHF.

The chain uses TRBV6-5 and TRBJ2-3, with TRBD1 as a possible D gene (6 bases). The V end lost 2 bases, the J end lost 3 bases, and 9 bases lay between the germline ends. Germline assignment: CDR1 MNHEY and CDR2 SVGAGI. The CDR3 totals 14 residues. The CDR3 DNA is TGTGCCAGCAGTTACGACAGGAGGACAGATACGCAGTATTTT. It encodes CASSYDRRTDTQYF.

The J gene is TRBJ1-1, the V gene TRBV7-2, with D hard to call. V was pared by 5 bases and J by 0 bases, with 7 bases between. This CDR3 comprises 13 residues. Germline values: CDR1 SGHTA, CDR2 FQGNSA. CDR3 coding DNA: TGTGCCAGCAGCACCTACCTGAACACTGAAGCTTTCTTT. Protein sequence: CASSTYLNTEAFF.

V gene TRBV6-5 combines with J gene TRBJ2-7; perhaps TRBD1 as D (6 bases). CDR3 length: 14 residues. Germline CDR1 is MNHEY and CDR2 is SVGAGI. V lost 2 bases and J 3 bases, leaving 11 bases between the germline ends. The CDR3 sequence is CASSYGGQNYEQYF. CDR3 nucleotides: TGTGCCAGCAGTTACGGAGGACAGAACTACGAGCAGTACTTC.

The J gene is TRBJ2-2, the V gene TRBV6-2 or TRBV6-3; D remains unclear. Per the germline V gene, CDR1 is MNHEY and CDR2 is SVGEGT. The CDR3 sequence is 16 residues long. Between the trimmed V and J ends, which lost 4 bases and 8 bases, there was a span of 20 bases. CDR3 sequence (DNA): TGTGCCAGCAGTTCTGACTTCCTAAAACCAAGTGGGGAGCTGTTTTTT. Translation gives CASSSDFLKPSGELFF.